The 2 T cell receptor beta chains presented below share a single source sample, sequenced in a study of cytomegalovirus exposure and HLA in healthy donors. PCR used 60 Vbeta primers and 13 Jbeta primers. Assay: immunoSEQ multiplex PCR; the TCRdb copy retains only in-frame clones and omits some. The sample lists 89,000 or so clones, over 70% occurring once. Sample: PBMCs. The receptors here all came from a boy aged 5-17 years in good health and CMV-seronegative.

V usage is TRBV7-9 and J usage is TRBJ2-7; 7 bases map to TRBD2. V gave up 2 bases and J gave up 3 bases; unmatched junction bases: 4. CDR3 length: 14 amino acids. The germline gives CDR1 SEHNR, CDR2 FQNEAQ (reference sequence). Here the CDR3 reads CASSLRAGLYEQYF. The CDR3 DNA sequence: TGTGCCAGCAGCTTAAGAGCGGGGCTCTACGAGCAGTACTTC.

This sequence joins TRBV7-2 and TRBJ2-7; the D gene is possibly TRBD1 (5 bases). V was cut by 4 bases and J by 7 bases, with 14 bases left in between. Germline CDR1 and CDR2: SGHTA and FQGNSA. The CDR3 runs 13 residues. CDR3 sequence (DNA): TGTGCCAGCAGCTCGTTCAGGGTAGGGGAGCAGTACTTC. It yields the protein CASSSFRVGEQYF.